Listed below are T cell receptor beta chains from one sample, sequenced in a study of cytomegalovirus exposure and HLA in healthy donors. Here immunoSEQ multiplex PCR was the method, and the copy in TCRdb shows in-frame clones only, minus some. In the table there are under 250,000 clones, about 89% of which are singletons. The sample taken for sequencing was PBMCs. The source is a woman between 18 and 30 years old in good health and CMV-seronegative. The CDR3 runs from the conserved cysteine through the conserved F or W. The order of the fields is D gene, J gene, clone size, V gene, CDR3 DNA, CDR3 protein. D genes are given only for firm matches. Size tells how often a clone was seen (once, few, many) or the class of an expanded clone, and some rows leave it out.

TRBD2,TRBJ2-1,NA,TRBV7-2,TGTGCCAGCAGCTTCCGGACTAGCGGGGGCAATGAGCAGTTCTTC,CASSFRTSGGNEQFF
NA,TRBJ2-7,NA,TRBV27,TGTGCCAGCAGTTTATGGTCGAGCAATAATAGAGCCTACGAGCAGTACTTC,CASSLWSSNNRAYEQYF
NA,TRBJ2-3,once,TRBV9,TGTGCCAGCAGCTTAGTTTCCATGACAGATACGCAGTATTTT,CASSLVSMTDTQYF
NA,TRBJ2-2,NA,TRBV27,TGTGCCAGCAGTTATCAGATGACCGGGGAGCTGTTTTTT,CASSYQMTGELFF
NA,TRBJ2-5,once,TRBV6-5,TGTGCCAGCAGTAACTCGAGGCTAGAGACCCAGTACTTC,CASSNSRLETQYF
TRBD1,TRBJ1-5,NA,TRBV11-2,TGTGCCAGCAGCCCCGACAGGGGCAATCAGCCCCAGCATTTT,CASSPDRGNQPQHF
NA,TRBJ1-1,NA,TRBV30,TGTGCCTGGAGATCGGACAGCTTGAACACTGAAGCTTTCTTT,CAWRSDSLNTEAFF
NA,TRBJ2-1,NA,TRBV11-3,TGTGCCAGCAGCTTAGGTTTCGAGCTCTCCTACAATGAGCAGTTCTTC,CASSLGFELSYNEQFF
TRBD1,TRBJ2-7,NA,TRBV10-3,TGTGCCATCAGGCCGGGACAGGGGGCTTACGAGCAGTACTTC,CAIRPGQGAYEQYF
NA,TRBJ2-3,NA,TRBV4-1,TGCGCCAGCAGCCAAGATCACCCGGGAGCGGGTGATACGCAGTATTTT,CASSQDHPGAGDTQYF
NA,TRBJ2-7,NA,TRBV7-9,TGTGCCAGCAGCCGACATGGTTCCAACTCCTACGAGCAGTACTTC,CASSRHGSNSYEQYF
TRBD2,TRBJ2-1,NA,TRBV11-2,TGTGCCAGCAGCCCCGGGAGGACAAATGAGCAGTTCTTC,CASSPGRTNEQFF
NA,TRBJ1-1,NA,TRBV5-4,TGTGCCAGCAGCTCCGTGAACACTGAAGCTTTCTTT,CASSSVNTEAFF
TRBD1,TRBJ2-7,NA,TRBV6-5,TGTGCCAGCAGTTACCAAAGCGTGGGACAGGGCTACGAGCAGTACTTC,CASSYQSVGQGYEQYF
TRBD1,TRBJ1-4,NA,TRBV5-1,TGCGCCAGCAGCTCACAGGGGGCCAATGAAAAACTGTTTTTT,CASSSQGANEKLFF
TRBD1,TRBJ1-5,NA,TRBV27,TGTGCCAGCAGTCAAAAACCGGGACAGGGGGTCCAGCCCCAGCATTTT,CASSQKPGQGVQPQHF
NA,TRBJ2-7,NA,TRBV10-1,TGCGCCAGCAGTGAGTCAGGACAGTCATCCTACGAGCAGTACTTC,CASSESGQSSYEQYF
TRBD1,TRBJ1-1,NA,TRBV18,TGTGCCAGCTCACAACCTACAGGGGCAGGCACTGAAGCTTTCTTT,CASSQPTGAGTEAFF
NA,TRBJ1-4,NA,TRBV5-1,TGCGCCAGCAGCTGGAACGCCGGGACAACTAATGAAAAACTGTTTTTT,CASSWNAGTTNEKLFF
NA,TRBJ1-1,NA,TRBV10-3,TGTGCCATCAGTGAGTTCGGAGGCACTGAAGCTTTCTTT,CAISEFGGTEAFF
TRBD2,TRBJ2-3,once,TRBV7-6,TGTGCCAGCAGCCGAAGCCCAACGACTAGCGGGAGTTCAGATACGCAGTATTTT,CASSRSPTTSGSSDTQYF
TRBD2,TRBJ2-1,NA,TRBV15,TGTGCCACCAGCACCAGGGGGGCGGGAGGGCCCCACAATGAGCAGTTCTTC,CATSTRGAGGPHNEQFF
TRBD2,TRBJ2-1,NA,TRBV9,TGTGCCAGACGACTAGCGGGAGTCGGAAATGAGCAGTTCTTC,CARRLAGVGNEQFF
TRBD1,TRBJ2-7,NA,TRBV11-2,TGTGCCAGCAGCTCCATGGGCGGGACAGGGGGCTACGAGCAGTACTTC,CASSSMGGTGGYEQYF
NA,TRBJ1-2,once,TRBV9,TGTGCCAGCTCCCGGACAGACTCTTATGGCTACACCTTC,CASSRTDSYGYTF
NA,TRBJ1-1,NA,TRBV5-1,TGCGCCAGCAGCTCCCCCCCGGGGGTGAACACTGAAGCTTTCTTT,CASSSPPGVNTEAFF
NA,TRBJ2-2,few,TRBV9,TGTGCCAGCAGCGTAGAATCTACCACCGGGGAGCTGTTTTTT,CASSVESTTGELFF
TRBD1,TRBJ2-5,NA,TRBV7-9,TGTGCCAGCAGCAACAGGGGTCTGGACCAAGAGACCCAGTACTTC,CASSNRGLDQETQYF
NA,TRBJ2-1,NA,TRBV30,TGTGCCTGGAGTGTAAGACAGAGTGAGCAGTTCTTC,CAWSVRQSEQFF
NA,TRBJ1-1,NA,TRBV18,TGTGCCAGCTCACTACAGAATATCAGGAACACTGAAGCTTTCTTT,CASSLQNIRNTEAFF
NA,TRBJ2-7,NA,TRBV10-2,TGCGCCAGCAGTGATTGGGGGAGGTCTGGGTACGAGCAGTACTTC,CASSDWGRSGYEQYF
TRBD2,TRBJ2-3,NA,TRBV10-3,TGTGCCATCAGCCTCGTAGCGGGGGAGGGAGATACGCAGTATTTT,CAISLVAGEGDTQYF
TRBD2,TRBJ2-7,NA,TRBV5-1,TGCGCCAGCAGCCGCCGGGACTACAAACACTACGAGCAGTACTTC,CASSRRDYKHYEQYF
NA,TRBJ1-2,NA,TRBV28,TGTGCCAGCAGTTTACCGGGGTCAGGGGCTGGCTACACCTTC,CASSLPGSGAGYTF
TRBD1,TRBJ1-2,NA,TRBV28,TGTGCCAGCAGTTCGGGACAGTACTATGGCTACACCTTC,CASSSGQYYGYTF
TRBD2,TRBJ2-3,NA,TRBV7-7,TGTGCCAGCAGCGAAGGACTAGCGGACACAGATACGCAGTATTTT,CASSEGLADTDTQYF
TRBD1,TRBJ1-2,NA,TRBV27,TGTGCCAGCAGTTACAGGGACAGGAGTAGCCACACCTTC,CASSYRDRSSHTF
TRBD2,TRBJ2-1,NA,TRBV29-1,TGCAGCGTTGAAAGGGTAGCGGGATTCTACAATGAGCAGTTCTTC,CSVERVAGFYNEQFF
NA,TRBJ1-3,once,TRBV2,TGTGCCAGCAGGGGGCTAACGGGAAACACCATATATTTT,CASRGLTGNTIYF
TRBD1,TRBJ2-5,NA,TRBV25-1,TGTGCCAGCAGTGACGGGACAGGGTTAGGAGAGACCCAGTACTTC,CASSDGTGLGETQYF
NA,TRBJ1-5,NA,TRBV4-2,TGTGCCAGCAGCCAAGCCCCAGGGGTGGGCAGCAATCAGCCCCAGCATTTT,CASSQAPGVGSNQPQHF
TRBD1,TRBJ1-4,NA,TRBV5-4,TGTGCCAGCAGCTTTGGAGGGGGCCGTGAAAAACTGTTTTTT,CASSFGGGREKLFF